A single sample is the source of the 5 T cell receptor beta chains below, sequenced in a study of T cell changes during pregnancy in multiple sclerosis. The protocol was immunoSEQ multiplex PCR, while the TCRdb copy is restricted to in-frame clones and leaves out a portion. The sample has roughly 30,000 clones; about 91% are singletons. This material consisted of CD8+ T cells from peripheral blood mononuclear cells, taken in the second trimester of pregnancy. These receptors were obtained from a female donor with multiple sclerosis, enrolled in a pregnancy study.

The chain couples TRBV30 to TRBJ2-2, with D possibly being TRBD1 (5 bases). Germline V gene lookup returns CDR1 GTSNPN and CDR2 SVGIG (reference sequence). V lost 0 bases and J 6 bases, leaving 11 bases between the germline ends. The CDR3 length is 14 residues. The CDR3 region is CAWSVGVGPGELFF. The CDR3 DNA sequence: TGTGCCTGGAGTGTCGGCGTGGGGCCCGGGGAGCTGTTTTTT. Full variable domain (rest looked up from reference TRBV30 and TRBJ2-2): SQTIHQWPATLVQPVGSPLSLECTVEGTSNPNLYWYRQAAGRGLQLLFYSVGIGQISSEVPQNLSASRPQDRQFILSSKKLLLSDSGFYLCAWSVGVGPGELFFGEGSRLTVL.

This rearrangement joins TRBV28 to TRBJ1-5, with D possibly being TRBD1 (5 bases). CDR3 length: 16 amino acids. Deletions cut 2 bases from V and 9 bases from J, with 20 bases between. Germline CDR1 MDHEN, CDR2 SYDVKM. This CDR3 is CASSLGRGPRVTPQHF. In nucleotides, the CDR3 is TGTGCCAGCAGTTTAGGTAGGGGCCCAAGAGTAACGCCCCAGCATTTT.

This chain joins TRBV5-1 and TRBJ2-3; 10 bases line up with TRBD2. The CDR3 is 18 residues long. Trimming took 0 bases from V and 2 from J; bases not matched to a gene: 9. In germline, CDR1 is SGHRS, CDR2 YFSETQ. The CDR3 sequence is CASSLAALAGVATDTQYF. The CDR3 coding sequence is TGCGCCAGCAGCTTGGCCGCTCTAGCGGGAGTCGCCACAGATACGCAGTATTTT.

The genes are TRBV28 and TRBJ2-3, with 13 bases lining up with TRBD2. From germline, CDR1 is MDHEN and CDR2 SYDVKM. This CDR3 spans 18 amino acids. V gave up 2 bases and J gave up 2 bases; unmatched junction bases: 7. The CDR3 DNA follows: TGTGCCAGCAGTTTAACCCTAACTAGCGGGAGGGCCACAGATACGCAGTATTTT. Translation: CASSLTLTSGRATDTQYF.

This clone showed up just once. The chain couples TRBV27 to TRBJ1-6; a possible D gene is TRBD1 (6 bases). V was trimmed by 5 bases and J by 5 bases, leaving 7 bases between them. This CDR3 comprises 13 residues. The germline V gene has CDR1 MNHEY and CDR2 SMNVEV (reference sequence). The CDR3 is CASSTGNNSPLHF. The CDR3, as DNA: TGTGCCAGCAGTACAGGGAATAATTCACCCCTCCACTTT.